This T cell receptor (beta chain) was obtained from a study of T cell responses to AZD1222 COVID-19 vaccine. Study results and caveats: Repertoires in all cases were sampled only once the peak T cell response had passed. It was only 6 or 7 AZD1222 recipients who were seropositive at baseline. Spike-specific TCR breadth and depth grew following two AZD1222 doses. Clonal diversity was possibly underestimated, and white British individuals and females predominated among donors.

This CDR3 is 10 amino acids long. V shed 2 bases and J shed 5 bases, with 3 bases lying between them. Germline V lookup: CDR1 DFQATT, CDR2 SNEGSKA (reference sequence). Libraries were prepared by immunoSEQ multiplex PCR; TCRdb keeps only in-frame clonotypes and omits some of them. The sample records some 170,000 clones, roughly 93% being singletons. On this clone itself: What it binds is unknown.

This receptor was identified in an adult in good health. This material consisted of peripheral blood, taken on day 0 of AZD1222 vaccination. The chain is built from TRBV20-1 and TRBJ2-5; D is unclear. This chain's CDR3 is CSARSETQYF. The CDR3 bases are TGCAGTGCTAGATCTGAGACCCAGTACTTC.